This TCR beta chain was profiled in a study of siplizumab effects on memory and regulatory T cells. The CDR3 runs to 14 residues. Germline trimming cut 5 bases from V and 1 base from J; bases unmatched to any gene: 5. Germline-derived CDR1 and CDR2 are GTSNPN and SVGIG (reference sequence). Naive, memory, effector memory and TEMRA subsets, all unstimulated, were sequenced in a few donor pairs. Assay used: immunoSEQ multiplex PCR; TCRdb lists only in-frame clones, some missing. The sample yields some 64,000 clones, around 80% seen once. This TCR derives from a human donor in good health. The chain couples TRBV30 to TRBJ1-1; 9 bases map to TRBD1. Material: memory CD4+ T cells sorted from blood. Here the CDR3 DNA reads TGTGCCTGGTCACAGGGGGCCGCGAACACTGAAGCTTTCTTT. It codes for CAWSQGAANTEAFF.